This TCR beta chain derives from a study of blood T cells in healthy people across ages. J gave up 8 bases and V 7 bases, and 9 bases lay outside the gene matches. This CDR3 is built from 13 residues. Germline V lookup: CDR1 SQVTM, CDR2 ANQGSEA. Combining a sample-barcoded 5' primer with a J-beta primer mix, a second PCR ran for roughly 7 to 12 cycles. TCRdb fed the 5' RACE reads into MiXCR, producing one record per CDR3 protein. The repertoire consists of a few hundred thousand distinct CDR3 sequences, with approximately 47% occurring once and the leading ten covering 45% to 65%. This clonotype appeared a single time.

The chain has TRBV29-1 and TRBJ1-4, with 8 nucleotides matching TRBD1. The clonotype comes from a man in his sixties in good health. The sample taken for sequencing was blood. CDR3 residues: CSGRQGFGEKLFF. In DNA form, the CDR3 reads TGCAGCGGACGACAGGGGTTTGGCGAAAAACTGTTTTTT.